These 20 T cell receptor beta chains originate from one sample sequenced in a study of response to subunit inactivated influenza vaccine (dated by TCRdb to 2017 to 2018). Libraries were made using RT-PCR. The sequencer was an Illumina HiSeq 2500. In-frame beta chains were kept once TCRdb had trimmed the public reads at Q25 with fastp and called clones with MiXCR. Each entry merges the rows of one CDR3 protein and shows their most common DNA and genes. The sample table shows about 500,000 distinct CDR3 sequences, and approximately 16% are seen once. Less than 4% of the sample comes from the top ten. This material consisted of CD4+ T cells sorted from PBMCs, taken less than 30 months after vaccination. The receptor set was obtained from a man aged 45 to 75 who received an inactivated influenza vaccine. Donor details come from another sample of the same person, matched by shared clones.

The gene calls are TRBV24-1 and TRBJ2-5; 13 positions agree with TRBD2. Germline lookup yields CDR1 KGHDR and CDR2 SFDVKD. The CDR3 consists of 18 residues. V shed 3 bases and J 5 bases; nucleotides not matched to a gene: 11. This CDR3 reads CATSDGLAGVRKVETQYF. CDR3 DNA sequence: TGTGCCACCAGTGATGGACTAGCGGGAGTGCGGAAAGTGGAGACCCAGTACTTC.

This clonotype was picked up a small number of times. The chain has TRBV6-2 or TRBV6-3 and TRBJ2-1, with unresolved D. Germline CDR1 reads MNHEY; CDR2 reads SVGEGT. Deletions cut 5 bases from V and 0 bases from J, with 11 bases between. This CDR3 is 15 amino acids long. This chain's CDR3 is CASSRPGPSYNEQFF. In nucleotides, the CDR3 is TGTGCCAGCAGTCGACCGGGTCCCTCCTACAATGAGCAGTTCTTC.

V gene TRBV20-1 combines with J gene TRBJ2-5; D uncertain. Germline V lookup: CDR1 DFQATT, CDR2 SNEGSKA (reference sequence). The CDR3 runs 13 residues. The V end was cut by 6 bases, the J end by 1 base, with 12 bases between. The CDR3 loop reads CSAPDLFQETQYF. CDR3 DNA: TGCAGTGCGCCCGATCTTTTCCAAGAGACCCAGTACTTC.

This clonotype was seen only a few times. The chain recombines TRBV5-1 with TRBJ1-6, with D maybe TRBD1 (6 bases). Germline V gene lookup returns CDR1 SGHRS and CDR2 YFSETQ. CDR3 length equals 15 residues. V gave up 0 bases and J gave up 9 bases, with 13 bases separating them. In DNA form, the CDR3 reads TGCGCCAGCAGCTTGGCCGGCGGGGGGGCTTCACCCCTCCACTTT. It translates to CASSLAGGGASPLHF.

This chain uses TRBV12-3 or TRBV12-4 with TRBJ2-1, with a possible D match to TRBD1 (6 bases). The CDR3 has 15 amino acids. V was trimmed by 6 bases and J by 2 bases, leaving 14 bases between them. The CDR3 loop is CASSWDTEAYNEQFF. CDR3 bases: TGTGCCAGCAGCTGGGACACCGAAGCCTACAATGAGCAGTTCTTC.

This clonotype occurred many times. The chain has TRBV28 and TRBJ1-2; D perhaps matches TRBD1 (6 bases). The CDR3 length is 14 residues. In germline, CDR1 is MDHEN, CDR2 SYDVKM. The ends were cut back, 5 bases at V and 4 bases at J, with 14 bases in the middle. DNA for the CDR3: TGTGCCAGCAGTCCTGGGGGCAGGACCTATGGCTACACCTTC. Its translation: CASSPGGRTYGYTF.

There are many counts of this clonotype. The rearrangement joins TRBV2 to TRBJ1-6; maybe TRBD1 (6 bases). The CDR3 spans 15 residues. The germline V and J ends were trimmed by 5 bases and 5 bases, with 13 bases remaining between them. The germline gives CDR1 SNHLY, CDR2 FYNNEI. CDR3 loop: CASSPRQVDNSPLHF. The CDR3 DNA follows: TGTGCCAGCAGTCCTCGACAGGTTGATAATTCACCCCTCCACTTT.

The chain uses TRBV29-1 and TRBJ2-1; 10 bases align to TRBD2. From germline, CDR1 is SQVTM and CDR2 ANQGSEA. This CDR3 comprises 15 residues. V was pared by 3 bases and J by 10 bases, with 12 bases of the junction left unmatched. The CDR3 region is CSVDLAGDSIGEQFF. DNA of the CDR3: TGCAGCGTTGATCTAGCGGGAGATTCCATAGGAGAGCAGTTCTTC.

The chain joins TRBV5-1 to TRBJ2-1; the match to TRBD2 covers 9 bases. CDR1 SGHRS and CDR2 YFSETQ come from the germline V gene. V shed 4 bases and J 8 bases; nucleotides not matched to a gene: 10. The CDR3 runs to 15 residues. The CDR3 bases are TGCGCCAGCAGCATTAGCGGGAGCGGTTTCGATGAGCAGTTCTTC. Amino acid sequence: CASSISGSGFDEQFF. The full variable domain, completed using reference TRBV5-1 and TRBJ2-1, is KAGVTQTPRYLIKTRGQQVTLSCSPISGHRSVSWYQQTPGQGLQFLFEYFSETQRNKGNFPGRFSGRQFSNSRSEMNVSTLELGDSALYLCASSISGSGFDEQFFGPGTRLTVL.

The CDR3 DNA sequence: TGTGCCAGCAGCTGGACCTCTAGCGCCCGGCACTCCTACGAGCAGTACTTC. This encodes CASSWTSSARHSYEQYF. V usage is TRBV12-3 or TRBV12-4 and J usage is TRBJ2-7, with a possible D match to TRBD2 (6 bases). This CDR3 region has 17 residues. V was pared by 6 bases and J by 0 bases, with 21 bases between.

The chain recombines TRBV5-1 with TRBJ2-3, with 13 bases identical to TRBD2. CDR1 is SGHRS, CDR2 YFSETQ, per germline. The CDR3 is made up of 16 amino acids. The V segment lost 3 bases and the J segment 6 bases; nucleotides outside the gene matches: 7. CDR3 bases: TGCGCCAGCAGCTCGGGGACTAGCGGGACGTGGGATACGCAGTATTTT. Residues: CASSSGTSGTWDTQYF.

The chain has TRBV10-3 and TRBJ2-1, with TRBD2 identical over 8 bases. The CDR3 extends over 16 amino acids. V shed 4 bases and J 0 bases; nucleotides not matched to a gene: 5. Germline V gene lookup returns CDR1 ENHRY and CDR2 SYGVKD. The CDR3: CAISGLAGSSYNEQFF. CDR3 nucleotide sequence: TGTGCCATCAGTGGGTTAGCGGGGAGCTCCTACAATGAGCAGTTCTTC.

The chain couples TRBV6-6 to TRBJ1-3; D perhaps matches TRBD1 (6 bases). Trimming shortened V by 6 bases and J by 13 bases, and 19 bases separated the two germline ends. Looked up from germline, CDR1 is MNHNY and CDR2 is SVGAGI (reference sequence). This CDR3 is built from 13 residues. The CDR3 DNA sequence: TGTGCCAGCAGACCCGATTCCAGGGGCGTAATATATTTT. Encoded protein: CASRPDSRGVIYF.

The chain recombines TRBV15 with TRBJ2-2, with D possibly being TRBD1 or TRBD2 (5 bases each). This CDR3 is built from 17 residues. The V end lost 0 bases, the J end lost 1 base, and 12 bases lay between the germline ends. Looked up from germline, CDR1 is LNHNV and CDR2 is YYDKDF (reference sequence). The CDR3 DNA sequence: TGTGCCACCAGCAGAGAGTGGGGCGAGGGGAACACCGGGGAGCTGTTTTTT. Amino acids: CATSREWGEGNTGELFF.

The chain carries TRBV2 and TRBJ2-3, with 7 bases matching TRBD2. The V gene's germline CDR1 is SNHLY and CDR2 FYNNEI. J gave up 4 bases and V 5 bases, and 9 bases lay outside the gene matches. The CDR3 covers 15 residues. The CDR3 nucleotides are TGTGCCAGCAGTCGGTCTAGCGGAAGCTCAGATACGCAGTATTTT. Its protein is CASSRSSGSSDTQYF.

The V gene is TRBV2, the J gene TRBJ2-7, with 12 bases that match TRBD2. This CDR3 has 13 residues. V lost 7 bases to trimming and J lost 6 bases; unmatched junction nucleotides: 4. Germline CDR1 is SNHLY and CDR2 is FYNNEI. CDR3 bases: TGTGCCAGCAATCTAGCGGGAGGGCCCGAGCAGTACTTC. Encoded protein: CASNLAGGPEQYF.

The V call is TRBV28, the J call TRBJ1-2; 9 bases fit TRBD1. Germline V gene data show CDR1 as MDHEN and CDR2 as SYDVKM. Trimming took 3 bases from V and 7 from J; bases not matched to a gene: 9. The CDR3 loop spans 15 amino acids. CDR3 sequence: CASSLVGQGHSGYTF. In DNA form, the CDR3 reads TGTGCCAGCAGTTTGGTGGGACAGGGACACTCTGGCTACACCTTC.

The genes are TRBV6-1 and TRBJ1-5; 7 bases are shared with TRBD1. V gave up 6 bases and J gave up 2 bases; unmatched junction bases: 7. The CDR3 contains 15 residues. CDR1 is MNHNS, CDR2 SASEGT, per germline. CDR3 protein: CASSKTGIGNQPQHF. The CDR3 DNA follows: TGTGCCAGCAGCAAGACAGGGATAGGCAATCAGCCCCAGCATTTT.

The CDR3 here is CASSLEAVYNSPLHF. Written as DNA, the CDR3 is TGTGCCAGCAGCTTAGAGGCCGTGTATAATTCACCCCTCCACTTT. The V and J genes are TRBV7-2 and TRBJ1-6, with D unclear. Germline V gives CDR1 SGHTA, CDR2 FQGNSA. Trimming removed 1 base at V and 4 bases at J, with 8 bases between. This CDR3 is 15 amino acids long.

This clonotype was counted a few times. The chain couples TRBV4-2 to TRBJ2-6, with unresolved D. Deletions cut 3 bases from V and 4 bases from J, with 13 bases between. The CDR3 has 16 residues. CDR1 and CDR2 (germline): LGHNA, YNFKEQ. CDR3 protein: CASSQIQITGANVLTF. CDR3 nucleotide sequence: TGTGCCAGCAGCCAGATCCAAATAACGGGGGCCAACGTCCTGACTTTC.